The source of this T cell receptor beta chain is a study of regulatory T cells in long-lasting Graves disease. Study conclusions and caveats: Persistent Graves' patients showed a TCR diversity that was lower than that of newly diagnosed ones.

Time point given: newly diagnosed GD, antithyroid drugs for less than 3 months. The TCR library was made from RNA that had been extracted from PBMCs in TRIzol. The CDR3 spans 16 residues. J lost 2 bases, V lost 0 bases, and 6 bases had no gene match. From germline, CDR1 is SGDLS and CDR2 YYNGEE. Turning to this clonotype: Its antigen is undetermined.

Assembly of TCR beta libraries relied on iRepertoire HTBI primers together with Arm-PCR of CDR3 regions. TCRdb ran MiXCR on the multiplex PCR reads and lists one entry per CDR3 protein. This sample carries 300,000 to 450,000 distinct CDR3 sequences, 15% to 19% of them seen once, and the ten largest clones take over 20%. This TCR came from a female donor with Graves disease. Sequencing used peripheral blood mononuclear cells (PBMCs), obtained at new diagnosis, from a patient treated with antithyroid drugs. The rearrangement links TRBV9 to TRBJ2-3; 7 positions match TRBD2. CDR3 sequence (DNA): TGTGCCAGCAGCGTAGTTGGGGGAGGGCCCACAGATACGCAGTATTTT. The encoded protein is CASSVVGGGPTDTQYF.